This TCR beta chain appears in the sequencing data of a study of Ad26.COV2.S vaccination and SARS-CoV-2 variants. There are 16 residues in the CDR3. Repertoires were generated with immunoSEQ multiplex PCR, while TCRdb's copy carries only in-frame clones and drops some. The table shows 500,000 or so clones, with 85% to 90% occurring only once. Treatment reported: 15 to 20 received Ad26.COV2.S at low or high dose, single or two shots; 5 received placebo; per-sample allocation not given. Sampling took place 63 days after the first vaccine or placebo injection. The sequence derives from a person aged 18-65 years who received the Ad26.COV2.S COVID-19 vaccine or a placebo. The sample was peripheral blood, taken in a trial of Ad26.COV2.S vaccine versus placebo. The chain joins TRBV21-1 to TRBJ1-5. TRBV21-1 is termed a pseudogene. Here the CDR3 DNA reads TGTGCCAGCACCCTCATCGGGACCCAGGGCAATCAGCCCCAGCATTTT. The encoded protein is CASTLIGTQGNQPQHF.